What follows are 18 T cell receptor beta chains derived from one specimen sequenced in a study of blood T cell repertoires in COVID-19. Sequencing was performed with immunoSEQ multiplex PCR; in TCRdb, only in-frame clones are kept and a portion is missing. Of around 300,000 clones in the sample, approximately 90% are singletons; the top ten hold 6.3%. The sample taken for sequencing was peripheral blood. These receptors came from a woman in her 50s with COVID-19, enrolled during active disease.

The V gene is TRBV6-9, the J gene TRBJ2-1; D remains unclear. V lost 3 bases to trimming and J lost 2 bases, with 11 bases between them. CDR1 is MNHGY and CDR2 is SVAAGI in the germline V gene. The CDR3 runs 15 residues. The CDR3, as DNA: TGTGCCAGCAGTTACGTTTCGGTAGCCTACAATGAGCAGTTCTTC. This gives the protein CASSYVSVAYNEQFF.

The gene calls are TRBV3-1 (or the pseudogene TRBV3-2) and TRBJ2-5; D remains unclear. Per germline, CDR1 LGHDT and CDR2 YNNKEL (reference sequence). Trimming pared 2 bases from V and 3 bases from J, leaving 7 bases between. The CDR3 length is 13 residues. CDR3 DNA sequence: TGTGCCAGCAGCCAACAAACGGAAGAGACCCAGTACTTC. Amino acids: CASSQQTEETQYF.

The V call is TRBV5-6, the J call TRBJ2-7; D may be TRBD1 (5 bases). Germline lookup yields CDR1 SGHDT and CDR2 YYEEEE. The CDR3 sequence is 13 residues long. V gave up 4 bases and J gave up 3 bases, with 11 bases separating them. CDR3 nucleotide sequence: TGTGCCAGCAGCCTGACAGCAGACTACGAGCAGTACTTC. This translates into CASSLTADYEQYF.

CDR3 in amino acids: CATSETSGRNYNEQFF. CDR3 nucleotide sequence: TGTGCCACCAGTGAGACTAGCGGGAGGAACTACAATGAGCAGTTCTTC. The V and J genes are TRBV24-1 and TRBJ2-1, with 13 positions matching TRBD2. The CDR3 length is 16 residues. The V gene end was trimmed by 4 bases and the J gene end by 3 bases; junction bases not matched to a gene: 2. Germline assignment: CDR1 KGHDR and CDR2 SFDVKD.

This clone was recorded only once. The CDR3 protein is CASSLSGRGNYGYTF. The CDR3 coding sequence is TGTGCCAGCAGTTTGTCAGGGCGGGGAAACTATGGCTACACCTTC. The V call is TRBV27, the J call TRBJ1-2; a possible D gene is TRBD1 (5 bases). The ends were cut back, 3 bases at V and 2 bases at J, with 13 bases in the middle. Germline V CDR1 and CDR2: MNHEY, SMNVEV (reference sequence). The CDR3 has 15 residues.

The V and J genes are TRBV11-3 and TRBJ2-7; 7 bases agree with TRBD2. The germline CDR1 and CDR2 sequences are SGHNT and YENEEA. CDR3 length: 14 residues. V shed 3 bases, J shed 0 bases, and the junction held 2 bases outside the gene matches. This CDR3 reads CASSFGTTSYEQYF. Here the CDR3 DNA reads TGTGCCAGCAGCTTCGGGACTACCTCCTACGAGCAGTACTTC. Drawing the rest from reference TRBV11-3 and TRBJ2-7, the complete variable domain is EAGVVQSPRYKIIEKKQPVAFWCNPISGHNTLYWYLQNLGQGPELLIRYENEEAVDDSQLPKDRFSAERLKGVDSTLKIQPAELGDSAVYLCASSFGTTSYEQYFGPGTRLTVT.

The CDR3 spells CASSLVSGTGGANYGYTF. The DNA for the CDR3 is TGCGCCAGCAGCTTGGTCTCCGGGACAGGGGGCGCGAACTATGGCTACACCTTC. V usage is TRBV5-1 and J usage is TRBJ1-2, with TRBD1 matching over 12 bases. The trim removed 0 bases at V and 2 bases at J, leaving 8 bases unmatched. Looked up from germline, CDR1 is SGHRS and CDR2 is YFSETQ. The CDR3 is made up of 18 amino acids. The complete variable domain, with remaining parts taken from reference TRBV5-1 and TRBJ1-2, reads KAGVTQTPRYLIKTRGQQVTLSCSPISGHRSVSWYQQTPGQGLQFLFEYFSETQRNKGNFPGRFSGRQFSNSRSEMNVSTLELGDSALYLCASSLVSGTGGANYGYTFGSGTRLTVV.

This chain joins TRBV6-2 or TRBV6-3 and TRBJ2-3, with TRBD2 identical over 8 bases. The junction had 12 bases not matched to a gene; V was cut back by 2 bases and J by 2 bases. The CDR3 sequence is 18 residues long. Germline loops: CDR1 MNHEY, CDR2 SVGEGT. Here the CDR3 reads CASSYIQGLAGVTDTQYF. The CDR3 DNA reads TGTGCCAGCAGTTACATTCAGGGGCTAGCGGGCGTCACAGATACGCAGTATTTT.

In DNA form, the CDR3 reads TGTGCCAGCAGTGACGGGACAGGGGTTGGTTACGAGCAGTACTTC. Translated: CASSDGTGVGYEQYF. The chain uses TRBV6-4 and TRBJ2-7, with 10 nucleotides matching TRBD1. This CDR3 is 15 amino acids long. Unmatched junction bases numbered 5, after V lost 2 bases and J lost 4 bases. Germline V CDR1 and CDR2: MRHNA, SNTAGT.

The chain is built from TRBV7-9 and TRBJ2-7, with D maybe TRBD1 (6 bases). Germline V gene sequence: CDR1 SEHNR, CDR2 FQNEAQ (reference sequence). The CDR3 totals 15 residues. Trimming removed 5 bases at V and 2 bases at J, with 16 bases between. The CDR3 loop is CASSPRWDNAYEQYF. The CDR3 nucleotides are TGTGCCAGCAGCCCCCGCTGGGACAACGCCTACGAGCAGTACTTC. The complete variable domain, with remaining parts taken from reference TRBV7-9 and TRBJ2-7, reads DTGVSQNPRHKITKRGQNVTFRCDPISEHNRLYWYRQTLGQGPEFLTYFQNEAQLEKSRLLSDRFSAERPKGSFSTLEIQRTEQGDSAMYLCASSPRWDNAYEQYFGPGTRLTVT.

The chain joins TRBV24-1 to TRBJ2-3, with D perhaps TRBD2 (6 bases). The CDR3 extends over 16 amino acids. V was clipped by 5 bases and J by 6 bases, with 20 bases between them. The germline V gene has CDR1 KGHDR and CDR2 SFDVKD. The CDR3 here is CATSARGRHQRDTQYF. As DNA, the CDR3 is TGTGCCACCAGTGCCAGAGGGAGGCACCAGAGGGATACGCAGTATTTT.

This chain connects TRBV14 to TRBJ2-3, with a weak D call TRBD2 (6 bases). The V gene's germline CDR1 is SGHDN and CDR2 FVKESK. The CDR3 consists of 14 residues. The V and J ends lost 1 base and 4 bases respectively, with 9 bases between them. The CDR3 loop is CASSQAGLSDTQYF. CDR3 nucleotides: TGTGCCAGCAGCCAAGCGGGACTCTCAGATACGCAGTATTTT.

This clone occurred once. V is TRBV7-8 and J is TRBJ2-7; tentative D call: TRBD2 (6 bases). The germline V gene has CDR1 SGHVS and CDR2 FQNEAQ. V was trimmed by 0 bases and J by 5 bases, leaving 20 bases between them. The length of the CDR3 is 17 residues. CDR3 amino acids: CASSLAGVPGDLDEQYF. In DNA form, the CDR3 reads TGTGCCAGCAGCTTAGCTGGGGTTCCGGGAGACCTCGACGAGCAGTACTTC.

This rearrangement joins TRBV3-1 (or the pseudogene TRBV3-2) to TRBJ1-1, with D tentatively TRBD1 (5 bases). CDR1 and CDR2 (germline): LGHDT, YNNKEL (reference sequence). The CDR3 spans 14 residues. Trimming removed 6 bases from V and 1 base from J, with 12 bases in between. CDR3 region: CASRPTTGNTEAFF. In nucleotides, the CDR3 is TGTGCCAGCAGACCTACAACAGGGAACACTGAAGCTTTCTTT.

V and J are TRBV19 and TRBJ2-7; D remains unclear. Trimming stripped 3 bases from V and 4 bases from J, with 10 bases between. The length of the CDR3 is 13 residues. Looked up from germline, CDR1 is LNHDA and CDR2 is SQIVND (reference sequence). CDR3: CASSMGVLYEQYF. Here the CDR3 DNA reads TGTGCCAGTAGTATGGGCGTTTTATACGAGCAGTACTTC.

This sequence joins TRBV5-4 and TRBJ2-1, with TRBD2 identical over 8 bases. The CDR3 sequence is 17 residues long. The V gene's germline CDR1 is SGHNT and CDR2 YYREEE (reference sequence). Germline trimming cut 0 bases from V and 2 bases from J; bases unmatched to any gene: 7. The DNA for the CDR3 is TGTGCCAGCAGCTTGGCCGCTAGCGGGCCCCCCTACAATGAGCAGTTCTTC. This encodes CASSLAASGPPYNEQFF. Full variable domain (outside the CDR3, taken from reference TRBV5-4 and TRBJ2-1): ETGVTQSPTHLIKTRGQQVTLRCSSQSGHNTVSWYQQALGQGPQFIFQYYREEENGRGNFPPRFSGLQFPNYSSELNVNALELDDSALYLCASSLAASGPPYNEQFFGPGTRLTVL.

The CDR3 spells CASSSTDTNEKLFF. In DNA form, the CDR3 reads TGCGCCAGCAGCTCAACAGATACTAATGAAAAACTGTTTTTT. The rearrangement joins TRBV5-1 to TRBJ1-4; no clear D. V was trimmed by 3 bases and J by 2 bases, leaving 8 bases between them. This CDR3 is 14 amino acids long. Looked up from germline, CDR1 is SGHRS and CDR2 is YFSETQ.

The V gene is TRBV5-1, the J gene TRBJ1-4, with 9 positions matching TRBD1. The CDR3 length is 15 residues. The germline gives CDR1 SGHRS, CDR2 YFSETQ. With 6 bases clipped from V and 8 bases from J, the junction kept 11 bases outside the gene matches. The CDR3 spells CASTGQGSAGEKLFF. The CDR3 nucleotides are TGCGCCAGCACGGGACAGGGTTCGGCGGGGGAAAAACTGTTTTTT.